This T cell receptor beta chain comes out of a study of T cell repertoires in cytomegalovirus infection. At the level of the study: Selected CMV epitopes included recently identified HLA-C-restricted ones as well as well-studied HLA-B-restricted ones. It was the public TCR beta signatures that indicated both CMV infection and matching HLA type.

A note on this clonotype: The antigen remains unidentified.

Between the trimmed V and J ends, which lost 5 bases and 5 bases, there was a span of 16 bases. CDR3 length equals 14 residues. The germline gives CDR1 SEHNR, CDR2 FQNEAQ (reference sequence). General study findings and limits: In two of eight donors, the top clonotype was HLA-C-restricted CMV-specific.

TCRdb reprocessed the reads with MiXCR, giving one entry per CDR3 protein. The sample includes about 920,000 distinct CDR3 sequences, under 40% of them seen just once. The sample here was cultured CD8+ T cells from PBMCs, taken from culture after CMV antigen stimulation. The TCR sequence derives from a human donor in good health (CMV status not recorded). Some clones in this sample may be carry-over from other donors' samples. The V gene is TRBV7-9, the J gene TRBJ2-7; maybe TRBD1 (6 bases). CDR3 loop: CASSPETGRNEQYF. The CDR3 nucleotides read TGTGCCAGCAGCCCTGAGACAGGCCGAAACGAGCAGTACTTC.